This T cell receptor (beta chain) was recorded in a study of blood T cells in healthy people across ages. Comments on this clonotype: The antigen remains unidentified.

The use of a sample-barcoded 5' primer and a J-beta primer mix characterized a second PCR of about 7 to 12 cycles. TCRdb independently ran MiXCR on the 5' RACE reads; one entry per CDR3 protein. This sample has more than 900,000 distinct CDR3 sequences, with roughly a quarter found just once. Study results and caveats: Long-lived and aged donors differed, with more naive CD4+ cells and higher diversity in the long-lived. There was no known CMV status for donors, so expanded clonotype changes were possibly confounded.

These same records also appear under a second study, on T cells of mothers and their children. As reported in that work: In this cohort, donors were a few healthy Caucasian mothers plus their six children.

The TCR was taken from a girl aged 2 to 10 in good health. Source material: blood.

The CDR3 bases are TGTGCCACCAGTGACCCAGAAACCGACAATGAGCAGTTCTTC. Its translation is CATSDPETDNEQFF. This chain uses TRBV24-1 with TRBJ2-1, with no clear D. V was pared by 4 bases and J by 5 bases, with 11 bases between. CDR1 is KGHDR, CDR2 SFDVKD, per germline. The length of the CDR3 is 14 residues.